A single sample gave rise to the 24 T cell receptor beta chains below, sequenced in a study of T cell responses to AZD1222 COVID-19 vaccine. Using immunoSEQ multiplex PCR, the repertoire was profiled, and TCRdb retains in-frame clones only, with some absent. The table lists around 120,000 clones, roughly 84% of them singletons. The sequencing here drew on peripheral blood, taken on day 0 of AZD1222 vaccination. The receptors shown here come from an adult in good health.

The chain uses TRBV5-4 and TRBJ1-2; D not certain. There are 13 residues in the CDR3. The germline V gene encodes CDR1 SGHNT and CDR2 YYREEE (reference sequence). Trimming pared 5 bases from V and 8 bases from J, leaving 16 bases between. CDR3 amino acids: CASSFRGRRGYTF. CDR3 nucleotides: TGTGCCAGCAGTTTCCGAGGGCGTCGGGGCTACACCTTC.

This clone was picked up a small number of times. The chain uses TRBV6-4 and TRBJ2-1; TRBD1 matches 12 bases. The CDR3 is 16 residues long. Germline trimming cut 0 bases from V and 9 bases from J; bases unmatched to any gene: 6. CDR1 MRHNA and CDR2 SNTAGT come from the germline V gene. The CDR3 DNA sequence: TGTGCCAGCAGTGACTCGATGGGACAGGGGGCTGGTGAGCAGTTCTTC. This gives the protein CASSDSMGQGAGEQFF.

The DNA for the CDR3 is TGTGCCAGTAGGCCGGGACAGCGCCACAGGGGCTACACCTTC. It codes for CASRPGQRHRGYTF. The chain uses TRBV19 and TRBJ1-2, with 7 bases identical to TRBD1. CDR1 and CDR2 from the germline V gene are LNHDA and SQIVND (reference sequence). This CDR3 has 14 amino acids. V gave up 6 bases and J gave up 8 bases; unmatched junction bases: 12.

J is TRBJ2-1 and V is TRBV7-2, with D possibly being TRBD1 (6 bases). In germline, CDR1 is SGHTA, CDR2 FQGNSA. The CDR3 covers 12 residues. Trimming shortened V by 4 bases and J by 7 bases, and 8 bases separated the two germline ends. CDR3 DNA sequence: TGTGCCAGCAGCTCTCAGGGGAATGAGCAGTTCTTC. Residues: CASSSQGNEQFF.

The rearrangement joins TRBV19 to TRBJ1-2, with 8 bases lining up with TRBD1. The ends lost 4 bases at V and 8 bases at J; junction bases unmatched: 6. The CDR3 sequence is 13 residues long. The germline V gene has CDR1 LNHDA and CDR2 SQIVND (reference sequence). Written as DNA, the CDR3 is TGTGCCAGTAGTACGTCACAGGGGGTGGGCTACACCTTC. It is translated as CASSTSQGVGYTF.

The V gene is TRBV3-1 (or the pseudogene TRBV3-2), the J gene TRBJ2-5; possibly TRBD1 for D (6 bases). Germline V CDR1 and CDR2: LGHDT, YNNKEL (reference sequence). The CDR3 is made up of 14 amino acids. The V gene lost 3 bases and the J gene lost 5 bases, with 13 bases spanning the gap. Written as DNA, the CDR3 is TGTGCCAGCAGCCAGGGGGCGAGTACCGAGACCCAGTACTTC. This encodes CASSQGASTETQYF.

Only one count was recorded for this clone. J is TRBJ2-1 and V is TRBV7-9, with D perhaps matching TRBD1 (6 bases). From germline, CDR1 is SEHNR and CDR2 FQNEAQ (reference sequence). The CDR3 has 14 amino acids. Trimming pared 3 bases from V and 4 bases from J, leaving 10 bases between. In DNA form, the CDR3 reads TGTGCCAGCAGCTTGGGGACACCTTACAATGAGCAGTTCTTC. It yields the protein CASSLGTPYNEQFF.

This chain connects TRBV2 to TRBJ1-5, with D possibly TRBD1 on 5 matching bases. Germline V gives CDR1 SNHLY, CDR2 FYNNEI. This CDR3 has 14 amino acids. V was trimmed by 7 bases and J by 4 bases, leaving 14 bases between them. Written as DNA, the CDR3 is TGTGCCAGCACCGGGGCTCCTAATAATCAGCCCCAGCATTTT. Its translation is CASTGAPNNQPQHF.

This sequence joins TRBV15 and TRBJ1-2; D gene uncertain. Per the germline V gene, CDR1 is LNHNV and CDR2 is YYDKDF (reference sequence). The CDR3 length is 15 residues. The V and J ends lost 0 bases and 5 bases respectively, with 13 bases between them. CDR3 sequence reads: CATSRDSSMRYGYTF. The CDR3 nucleotides are TGTGCCACCAGCAGAGACAGCTCGATGCGATATGGCTACACCTTC.

This clone turned up a few times. The genes are TRBV27 and TRBJ2-7; 7 bases agree with TRBD2. The CDR3 sequence is 14 residues long. V lost 6 bases and J lost 7; bases outside the gene matches: 12. Germline V gene sequence: CDR1 MNHEY, CDR2 SMNVEV (reference sequence). CDR3 sequence reads: CASSHGLAVAEQYF. The DNA of the CDR3 is TGTGCCAGCAGCCATGGGCTAGCGGTGGCGGAGCAGTACTTC.

This clone showed up just once. The gene calls are TRBV3-1 (or the pseudogene TRBV3-2) and TRBJ1-2; no definite D call. CDR3 length: 14 residues. V was cut by 1 base and J by 5 bases, with 11 bases left in between. Germline CDR1 is LGHDT and CDR2 is YNNKEL (reference sequence). The CDR3 region has the DNA TGTGCCAGCAGCCAAGGAGTGGTCCTTTATGGCTACACCTTC. This gives the protein CASSQGVVLYGYTF.

This chain uses TRBV6-2 or TRBV6-3 with TRBJ2-1; no definite D call. The CDR3 sequence is 11 residues long. Between the trimmed V and J ends, which lost 2 bases and 10 bases, there was a span of 6 bases. CDR1 is MNHEY, CDR2 SVGEGT, per germline. Here the CDR3 reads CASSYIHEQFF. For the CDR3, the DNA is TGTGCCAGCAGTTACATACACGAGCAGTTCTTC.

This clone is labeled as medium-sized. V and J are TRBV14 and TRBJ2-1; D call uncertain. CDR3 length: 13 amino acids. V was pared by 4 bases and J by 3 bases, with 7 bases between. CDR1 is SGHDN and CDR2 is FVKESK in the germline V gene. For the CDR3, the DNA is TGTGCCAGCAGCCGGTACAGCTACAATGAGCAGTTCTTC. Protein: CASSRYSYNEQFF.

The genes are TRBV7-9 and TRBJ2-5, with 9 bases fitting TRBD1. The ends lost 5 bases at V and 5 bases at J; junction bases unmatched: 6. The CDR3 spans 14 residues. Germline V gene data show CDR1 as SEHNR and CDR2 as FQNEAQ (reference sequence). CDR3 bases: TGTGCCAGCAGCCCACAGGGGGCCGTGGAGACCCAGTACTTC. Protein sequence: CASSPQGAVETQYF.

The chain employs TRBV9 and TRBJ2-7, with D possibly matching TRBD1 (6 bases). V was clipped by 3 bases and J by 5 bases, with 18 bases between them. Germline CDR1 SGDLS, CDR2 YYNGEE. The CDR3 covers 15 residues. The CDR3 here is CASSAHSTGTNEQYF. The CDR3 DNA sequence: TGTGCCAGCAGCGCGCACTCGACTGGGACAAACGAGCAGTACTTC.

V usage is TRBV9 and J usage is TRBJ2-7; TRBD1 matches 11 bases. V was clipped by 3 bases and J by 2 bases; unmatched bases: 1. CDR3 size: 14 residues. The V gene's germline CDR1 is SGDLS and CDR2 YYNGEE. The CDR3 region has the DNA TGTGCCAGCAGCGAGGGACAGGGGGCCTACGAGCAGTACTTC. Translated: CASSEGQGAYEQYF.

This chain uses TRBV7-3 with TRBJ2-3, with 12 bases fitting TRBD2. This CDR3 has 15 residues. Germline assignment: CDR1 SGHTA and CDR2 FQGTGA. V was clipped by 2 bases and J by 4 bases; unmatched bases: 1. CDR3 DNA sequence: TGTGCCAGCAGCTTACTAGCGGGAGGGTCAGATACGCAGTATTTT. Its translation is CASSLLAGGSDTQYF.

J is TRBJ2-3 and V is TRBV11-2; D is uncertain. V was pared by 2 bases and J by 3 bases, with 6 bases between. The CDR3 has 13 amino acids. Germline V gene data show CDR1 as SGHAT and CDR2 as FQNNGV. This chain's CDR3 is CASSLMVTDTQYF. In nucleotides, the CDR3 is TGTGCCAGCAGCTTAATGGTTACAGATACGCAGTATTTT.

In its sample, this clone was seen once. The chain employs TRBV2 and TRBJ2-5; possibly TRBD1 for D (6 bases). The germline CDR1 and CDR2 sequences are SNHLY and FYNNEI. V shed 8 bases and J shed 2 bases, with 18 bases lying between them. The CDR3 extends over 15 amino acids. CDR3 protein: CASDASGDMQETQYF. DNA for the CDR3: TGTGCCAGCGATGCGTCAGGGGATATGCAAGAGACCCAGTACTTC.

V gene TRBV6-1 combines with J gene TRBJ2-5; D is possibly TRBD1 (6 bases). CDR3 length: 18 residues. Deletions cut 1 base from V and 5 bases from J, with 23 bases between. Germline lookup yields CDR1 MNHNS and CDR2 SASEGT. CDR3 region: CASSEVLSGAKVRETQYF. The CDR3 nucleotides read TGTGCCAGCAGTGAAGTTCTGTCAGGGGCAAAAGTTAGGGAGACCCAGTACTTC.

The chain recombines TRBV5-1 with TRBJ1-4, with a weak D call TRBD1 (5 bases). CDR3 size: 14 residues. Between the trimmed V and J ends, which lost 0 bases and 5 bases, there was a span of 8 bases. The germline CDR1 and CDR2 sequences are SGHRS and YFSETQ. CDR3 loop: CASSLEGANEKLFF. The CDR3 DNA reads as TGCGCCAGCAGCTTGGAAGGGGCGAATGAAAAACTGTTTTTT. Using reference TRBV5-1 and TRBJ1-4 for the parts outside the CDR3, the full variable domain is KAGVTQTPRYLIKTRGQQVTLSCSPISGHRSVSWYQQTPGQGLQFLFEYFSETQRNKGNFPGRFSGRQFSNSRSEMNVSTLELGDSALYLCASSLEGANEKLFFGSGTQLSVL.

The V call is TRBV5-1, the J call TRBJ2-5; possibly TRBD1 for D (6 bases). The CDR3 runs to 15 residues. V was shortened by 0 bases and J by 5 bases, with 14 bases between the two germline ends. Germline CDR1 reads SGHRS; CDR2 reads YFSETQ. CDR3 in DNA: TGCGCCAGCAGCTTGGGGTTGGGGGCACGGGAGACCCAGTACTTC. It encodes CASSLGLGARETQYF. The full variable domain, in which reference TRBV5-1 and TRBJ2-5 provide the parts outside the CDR3, is KAGVTQTPRYLIKTRGQQVTLSCSPISGHRSVSWYQQTPGQGLQFLFEYFSETQRNKGNFPGRFSGRQFSNSRSEMNVSTLELGDSALYLCASSLGLGARETQYFGPGTRLLVL.

This chain joins TRBV28 and TRBJ2-1; 12 bases fit TRBD2. CDR1 and CDR2 from the germline V gene are MDHEN and SYDVKM. V lost 5 bases to trimming and J lost 3 bases; unmatched junction nucleotides: 5. This CDR3 contains 16 residues. The CDR3 reads CASSPRTSGNYNEQFF. The CDR3 DNA sequence: TGTGCCAGCAGTCCTAGGACTAGCGGGAACTACAATGAGCAGTTCTTC.

The J gene is TRBJ1-2, the V gene TRBV6-2 or TRBV6-3; the D gene is possibly TRBD1 (5 bases). The CDR3 is made up of 14 amino acids. CDR1 is MNHEY and CDR2 is SVGEGT in the germline V gene. V was shortened by 5 bases and J by 1 base, with 11 bases between the two germline ends. The CDR3 DNA follows: TGTGCCAGCAGTCCGGGGCCCTATAACTATGGCTACACCTTC. Its protein is CASSPGPYNYGYTF.